This entry lists 22 T cell receptor beta chains sequenced from one sample in a study of beta chain features in type 1 diabetes. Antigens for these TCRs are unknown. Whole-study findings and limits: Shortening of TCRB CDR3s, moderate but significant, appeared in all four CD4+ subsets of Type 1 diabetes patients.

Expressed TCRB transcripts were sequenced because the entire RNA isolate underwent reverse transcription. Data came from immunoSEQ multiplex PCR; TCRdb stores just in-frame clones and leaves some out. The repertoire holds around 160,000 clones, with about 9% as singletons. The sample comprised central memory CD4+ T cells from blood. These receptor sequences come from a woman in her 30s with type 1 diabetes.

The chain carries TRBV7-8 and TRBJ1-1, with TRBD1 matching 7 bases. V lost 3 bases and J lost 3; bases outside the gene matches: 4. The CDR3 extends over 14 amino acids. Per germline, CDR1 SGHVS and CDR2 FQNEAQ. The CDR3 nucleotides read TGTGCCAGCAGCTTCAATACAGGGGACACTGAAGCTTTCTTT. Translating it yields CASSFNTGDTEAFF.

This chain joins TRBV29-1 and TRBJ2-2, with D tentatively TRBD1 (5 bases). CDR1 and CDR2 (germline): SQVTM, ANQGSEA. The length of the CDR3 is 15 residues. Trimming removed 7 bases from V and 2 bases from J, with 17 bases in between. CDR3 region: CSARRSTENTGELFF. CDR3 bases: TGCAGCGCCCGACGGTCGACAGAAAACACCGGGGAGCTGTTTTTT.

This clone was detected only a few times. This chain connects TRBV7-8 to TRBJ2-1; 8 bases are shared with TRBD1. The CDR3 is 14 residues long. CDR1 SGHVS and CDR2 FQNEAQ come from the germline V gene. Germline trimming cut 7 bases from V and 6 bases from J; bases unmatched to any gene: 8. Written as DNA, the CDR3 is TGTGCCAGCATCAAGGACAGGGACGCCAATGAGCAGTTCTTC. Translating gives CASIKDRDANEQFF.

The rearrangement uses TRBV30 and TRBJ2-1; no reliable D call. In germline, CDR1 is GTSNPN, CDR2 SVGIG (reference sequence). V lost 1 base and J lost 5, with 18 bases in between. The CDR3 is made up of 16 amino acids. CDR3 nucleotide sequence: TGTGCCTGGAGTGCCGGCTATTCGGGTCAGAACAATGAGCAGTTCTTC. Protein sequence: CAWSAGYSGQNNEQFF. Together with reference TRBV30 and TRBJ2-1, the CDR3 gives the full variable domain: SQTIHQWPATLVQPVGSPLSLECTVEGTSNPNLYWYRQAAGRGLQLLFYSVGIGQISSEVPQNLSASRPQDRQFILSSKKLLLSDSGFYLCAWSAGYSGQNNEQFFGPGTRLTVL.

The chain recombines TRBV2 with TRBJ1-4, with 8 nucleotides matching TRBD1. CDR3 size: 14 residues. Germline CDR1 and CDR2: SNHLY and FYNNEI. The J segment lost 5 bases and the V segment lost 5 bases, leaving 4 bases of the junction unmatched. CDR3 DNA sequence: TGTGCCAGCAGTCCTGACAGGGGAAATGAAAAACTGTTTTTT. This gives the protein CASSPDRGNEKLFF.

V gene TRBV29-1 combines with J gene TRBJ1-1; possibly TRBD1 for D (5 bases). The CDR3 sequence is 13 residues long. V lost 5 bases and J 8 bases, leaving 18 bases between the germline ends. The germline V gene encodes CDR1 SQVTM and CDR2 ANQGSEA. Here the CDR3 DNA reads TGCAGCGTTTCGGAAGGCCAGGGATCGGAAGCTTTCTTT. It translates to CSVSEGQGSEAFF.

This clone turned up a few times. V is TRBV25-1 and J is TRBJ2-5; TRBD1 agrees at 8 bases. Trimming cost V 8 bases and J 5 bases; bases outside gene matches: 4. Germline assignment: CDR1 MGHDK and CDR2 SYGVNS. The CDR3 sequence is 12 residues long. CDR3 loop: CASAGGQETQYF. CDR3 DNA: TGTGCCAGCGCAGGGGGCCAGGAGACCCAGTACTTC.

This clone has only a few counts. The chain joins TRBV6-1 to TRBJ1-2, with 7 bases fitting TRBD1. The CDR3 is made up of 14 amino acids. Germline assignment: CDR1 MNHNS and CDR2 SASEGT. With V trimmed by 0 bases and J by 4 bases, 2 bases remained unmatched. CDR3 nucleotide sequence: TGTGCCAGCAGTGAAGCTTCAGGGGGCTATGGCTACACCTTC. Protein sequence: CASSEASGGYGYTF.

V usage is TRBV30 and J usage is TRBJ1-3; unclear D gene. The CDR3 is 14 residues long. V shed 3 bases and J shed 0 bases, with 9 bases lying between them. Germline V gives CDR1 GTSNPN, CDR2 SVGIG (reference sequence). The CDR3 loop reads CAWRPHSSGNTIYF. As DNA, the CDR3 is TGTGCCTGGAGACCTCACAGCTCTGGAAACACCATATATTTT.

This clone has just a few counts. This sequence joins TRBV30 and TRBJ2-1, with 9 bases aligning to TRBD1. The CDR3 sequence is 14 residues long. From germline, CDR1 is GTSNPN and CDR2 SVGIG (reference sequence). The trim removed 5 bases at V and 8 bases at J, leaving 10 bases unmatched. DNA of the CDR3: TGTGCCTGGTCGACAGGGGGTATCCTAGATGAGCAGTTCTTC. Encoded protein: CAWSTGGILDEQFF.

In this sample, this clone is medium-sized (0.01 to 0.1%). The CDR3 DNA reads TGCGCCAGCAGCCAAGACCGGGACTCTTACTACGAGCAGTACTTC. Encoded protein: CASSQDRDSYYEQYF. This rearrangement joins TRBV4-1 to TRBJ2-7; tentatively, D is TRBD2 (6 bases). The CDR3 is 15 amino acids. V was pared by 0 bases and J by 3 bases, with 12 bases between. Germline V gene data show CDR1 as MGHRA and CDR2 as YSYEKL.

This clone has more than one count but fewer than ten. V is TRBV29-1 and J is TRBJ2-1; D unresolved. This CDR3 is built from 10 residues. Deletions cut 4 bases from V and 5 bases from J, with 3 bases between. Germline CDR1 and CDR2: SQVTM and ANQGSEA. The CDR3 here is CSVANNEQFF. The CDR3 DNA sequence: TGCAGCGTTGCAAACAATGAGCAGTTCTTC.

This chain joins TRBV6-6 and TRBJ2-1; 10 bases match TRBD2. Germline CDR1 MNHNY, CDR2 SVGAGI (reference sequence). The CDR3 totals 13 residues. V trimming: 8 bases; J trimming: 15 bases; junction bases outside the gene matches: 13. CDR3 region: CASGGSSGSRRFF. The CDR3 DNA reads TGTGCCAGCGGGGGGTCTAGCGGGAGTCGTCGGTTCTTC.

This chain uses TRBV7-8 with TRBJ2-7; a possible D gene is TRBD1 (6 bases). Looked up from germline, CDR1 is SGHVS and CDR2 is FQNEAQ. V was pared by 2 bases and J by 4 bases, with 12 bases between. The CDR3 loop spans 14 amino acids. CDR3 region: CASSLRTVLYEQYF. The DNA for the CDR3 is TGTGCCAGCAGCTTACGGACAGTCCTTTACGAGCAGTACTTC.

This chain connects TRBV5-1 to TRBJ2-1; TRBD1 matches 8 bases. The CDR3 has 13 amino acids. Germline CDR1 SGHRS, CDR2 YFSETQ. Losses at the gene ends were 3 bases for V and 8 bases for J; bases not matched to a gene: 4. This CDR3 is CASSSLQGDEQFF. The CDR3 region has the DNA TGCGCCAGCAGCTCCCTACAGGGGGATGAGCAGTTCTTC.

The chain has TRBV5-1 and TRBJ1-2, with D tentatively TRBD1 (5 bases). Trimming removed 4 bases at V and 1 base at J, with 8 bases between. The CDR3 is 13 residues long. The germline V gene has CDR1 SGHRS and CDR2 YFSETQ. CDR3 in amino acids: CASSRGHNYGYTF. DNA for the CDR3: TGCGCCAGCAGCCGCGGACATAACTATGGCTACACCTTC.

J is TRBJ1-1 and V is TRBV29-1; 8 bases are shared with TRBD1. The CDR3 has 14 amino acids. V shed 6 bases, J shed 5 bases, and the junction held 11 bases outside the gene matches. CDR1 and CDR2 from the germline V gene are SQVTM and ANQGSEA. This CDR3 is CSVQQGGTGTEAFF. DNA for the CDR3: TGCAGCGTCCAACAGGGGGGAACGGGTACTGAAGCTTTCTTT. The whole variable domain, filled in from reference TRBV29-1 and TRBJ1-1, reads SAVISQKPSRDICQRGTSLTIQCQVDSQVTMMFWYRQQPGQSLTLIATANQGSEATYESGFVIDKFPISRPNLTFSTLTVSNMSPEDSSIYLCSVQQGGTGTEAFFGQGTRLTVV.

This clone was recorded a few times. The chain uses TRBV28 and TRBJ2-5, with 7 bases identical to TRBD1. Germline CDR1 and CDR2: MDHEN and SYDVKM. V lost 5 bases, J lost 5 bases, and 5 bases stayed unmatched. The CDR3 is 13 amino acids. The CDR3 sequence is CASSRQGDETQYF. CDR3 sequence (DNA): TGTGCCAGCAGTAGGCAGGGGGACGAGACCCAGTACTTC. Supplemented by reference TRBV28 and TRBJ2-5, the full variable domain reads DVKVTQSSRYLVKRTGEKVFLECVQDMDHENMFWYRQDPGLGLRLIYFSYDVKMKEKGDIPEGYSVSREKKERFSLILESASTNQTSMYLCASSRQGDETQYFGPGTRLLVL.

V and J are TRBV18 and TRBJ1-1; D may be TRBD1 (5 bases). The CDR3 sequence is 14 residues long. With 3 bases removed from V and 1 base from J, the gap between germline ends came to 9 bases. Germline values: CDR1 KGHSH, CDR2 LQKENI. The CDR3 reads CASSPPDRNTEAFF. The DNA for the CDR3 is TGTGCCAGCTCACCGCCTGACAGGAACACTGAAGCTTTCTTT.

V and J are TRBV19 and TRBJ2-1; TRBD2 matches 9 bases. The CDR3 runs to 17 residues. V gave up 3 bases and J gave up 5 bases; unmatched junction bases: 11. CDR1 and CDR2 from the germline V gene are LNHDA and SQIVND (reference sequence). The chain's CDR3 is CASSIGALAGSDNEQFF. The CDR3 DNA is TGTGCCAGTAGTATCGGCGCACTAGCGGGTTCTGACAATGAGCAGTTCTTC.

This clone turned up a few times. The rearrangement uses TRBV7-9 and TRBJ1-4, with TRBD1 identical over 9 bases. The CDR3 runs 14 residues. CDR1 SEHNR and CDR2 FQNEAQ come from the germline V gene (reference sequence). The trim removed 6 bases at V and 8 bases at J, leaving 7 bases unmatched. The CDR3 spells CASSIQGAEEKLFF. CDR3 nucleotide sequence: TGTGCCAGCAGTATACAGGGGGCTGAGGAAAAACTGTTTTTT.

The chain recombines TRBV27 with TRBJ1-4, with 11 bases lining up with TRBD1. V lost 4 bases to trimming and J lost 7 bases; unmatched junction nucleotides: 5. This CDR3 has 15 residues. Germline V CDR1 and CDR2: MNHEY, SMNVEV (reference sequence). The CDR3 here is CASSSGQGAFEKLFF. The CDR3 nucleotides are TGTGCCAGCAGTTCCGGACAGGGGGCTTTTGAAAAACTGTTTTTT. Using reference TRBV27 and TRBJ1-4 for the parts outside the CDR3, the full variable domain is EAQVTQNPRYLITVTGKKLTVTCSQNMNHEYMSWYRQDPGLGLRQIYYSMNVEVTDKGDVPEGYKVSRKEKRNFPLILESPSPNQTSLYFCASSSGQGAFEKLFFGSGTQLSVL.